This is a list of T cell receptor beta chains from one sample in a study of T cells in Graves' hyperthyroidism and ophthalmopathy. TCRdb re-derived calls from the multiplex PCR reads in MiXCR, one entry per CDR3 protein. Among about 620,000 distinct CDR3 sequences, around 15% were seen once, and the ten largest hold less than 4.5%. Sequenced input: blood. These receptors were obtained from a woman aged 25-40 years with Graves' hyperthyroidism. The CDR3 runs from the conserved cysteine through the conserved F or W. D genes are given only for firm matches. Size is stated for part of the rows, as once, few or many counts, or as a class when the clone is expanded.

d_call: NA; j_call: TRBJ2-7; v_call: TRBV9; clone_size: NA; cdr3_aa: CASSVGETGLYEQYF; cdr3_nt: TGTGCCAGCAGCGTAGGAGAAACAGGTCTCTACGAGCAGTACTTC
d_call: NA; j_call: TRBJ2-7; v_call: TRBV4-3; clone_size: many; cdr3_aa: CASSPGLVDEQYF; cdr3_nt: TGCGCCAGCAGCCCGGGCCTGGTCGACGAGCAGTACTTC
d_call: TRBD2; j_call: TRBJ2-5; v_call: TRBV7-2; clone_size: NA; cdr3_aa: CASSPKPGREETQYF; cdr3_nt: TGTGCCAGCAGCCCCAAGCCCGGGAGGGAAGAGACCCAGTACTTC
d_call: NA; j_call: TRBJ1-1; v_call: TRBV27; clone_size: many; cdr3_aa: CASSVGALNTEAFF; cdr3_nt: TGTGCCAGCAGTGTAGGTGCGCTGAACACTGAAGCTTTCTTT
d_call: TRBD1; j_call: TRBJ2-1; v_call: TRBV7-9; clone_size: many; cdr3_aa: CASHPTGGSEQFF; cdr3_nt: TGTGCCAGCCATCCAACAGGGGGCAGTGAGCAGTTCTTC
d_call: NA; j_call: TRBJ2-5; v_call: TRBV5-5; clone_size: few; cdr3_aa: CASSLRVAAETQYF; cdr3_nt: TGTGCCAGCAGCTTGAGAGTGGCCGCAGAGACCCAGTACTTC
d_call: NA; j_call: TRBJ1-5; v_call: TRBV6-1; clone_size: many; cdr3_aa: CASSEWGHYSNQPQHF; cdr3_nt: TGTGCCAGCAGTGAATGGGGACATTATAGCAATCAGCCCCAGCATTTT
d_call: NA; j_call: TRBJ1-1; v_call: TRBV27; clone_size: few; cdr3_aa: CASSAGGIPVEAFF; cdr3_nt: TGTGCCAGCAGTGCCGGGGGCATTCCAGTTGAAGCTTTCTTT
d_call: NA; j_call: TRBJ2-4; v_call: TRBV5-8; clone_size: many; cdr3_aa: CASSLERTTLAKNIQYF; cdr3_nt: TGTGCCAGCAGCTTGGAGAGGACGACCTTAGCCAAAAACATTCAGTACTTC
d_call: NA; j_call: TRBJ1-5; v_call: TRBV28; clone_size: many; cdr3_aa: CASSLIEQGGQPQHF; cdr3_nt: TGTGCCAGCAGTTTGATCGAACAGGGTGGCCAGCCCCAGCATTTT
d_call: NA; j_call: TRBJ1-5; v_call: TRBV3-1; clone_size: NA; cdr3_aa: CASSQERAGQPQHF; cdr3_nt: TGTGCCAGCAGCCAAGAGCGGGCCGGTCAGCCCCAGCATTTT
d_call: NA; j_call: TRBJ1-5; v_call: TRBV3-1; clone_size: many; cdr3_aa: CASSQGLRRPQHF; cdr3_nt: TGTGCCAGCAGCCAAGGGTTGCGACGGCCCCAGCATTTT
d_call: TRBD2; j_call: TRBJ2-3; v_call: TRBV6-1; clone_size: many; cdr3_aa: CASSSPEGSGSTDTQYF; cdr3_nt: TGTGCCAGCAGTTCGCCTGAGGGTAGCGGGAGCACAGATACGCAGTATTTT
d_call: NA; j_call: TRBJ2-1; v_call: TRBV12-3/TRBV12-4; clone_size: many; cdr3_aa: CASGGPTVNEQFF; cdr3_nt: TGTGCCAGCGGGGGACCGACAGTCAATGAGCAGTTCTTC
d_call: TRBD1; j_call: TRBJ2-5; v_call: TRBV28; clone_size: NA; cdr3_aa: CASSLLSGTGRQETQYF; cdr3_nt: TGTGCCAGCAGTTTATTGTCCGGGACAGGGCGTCAAGAGACCCAGTACTTC
d_call: NA; j_call: TRBJ1-6; v_call: TRBV6-1; clone_size: few; cdr3_aa: CASSTPSPLHF; cdr3_nt: TGTGCCAGCAGTACCCCGTCACCCCTCCACTTT
d_call: TRBD1; j_call: TRBJ1-2; v_call: TRBV6-1; clone_size: many; cdr3_aa: CATQGAEYGYTF; cdr3_nt: TGTGCCACCCAGGGGGCTGAATATGGCTACACCTTC
d_call: TRBD2; j_call: TRBJ2-1; v_call: TRBV28; clone_size: many; cdr3_aa: CASTFGLDYNEQFF; cdr3_nt: TGTGCCAGCACTTTCGGACTAGACTACAATGAGCAGTTCTTC
d_call: TRBD1; j_call: TRBJ1-1; v_call: TRBV6-1; clone_size: NA; cdr3_aa: CASSAYRGLGTEAFF; cdr3_nt: TGTGCCAGCAGTGCCTACAGGGGGCTAGGCACTGAAGCTTTCTTT
d_call: TRBD1; j_call: TRBJ2-3; v_call: TRBV28; clone_size: many; cdr3_aa: CASRRDRATDTQYF; cdr3_nt: TGTGCCAGCAGGCGGGACAGGGCCACAGATACGCAGTATTTT
d_call: NA; j_call: TRBJ2-7; v_call: TRBV28; clone_size: many; cdr3_aa: CASTTYGAGALNEQYF; cdr3_nt: TGTGCCAGCACCACTTACGGGGCGGGGGCGCTCAACGAGCAGTACTTC
d_call: NA; j_call: TRBJ1-2; v_call: TRBV6-5; clone_size: few; cdr3_aa: CASSYPDMNYGYTF; cdr3_nt: TGTGCCAGCAGTTACCCGGACATGAACTATGGCTACACCTTC
d_call: NA; j_call: TRBJ2-5; v_call: TRBV29-1; clone_size: NA; cdr3_aa: CSVPFVGVSETQYF; cdr3_nt: TGCAGCGTTCCCTTCGTCGGGGTATCAGAGACCCAGTACTTC
d_call: TRBD1; j_call: TRBJ1-2; v_call: TRBV29-1; clone_size: many; cdr3_aa: CSVEGGGGGYTF; cdr3_nt: TGCAGCGTTGAAGGAGGGGGCGGGGGCTACACCTTC
d_call: TRBD1; j_call: TRBJ1-1; v_call: TRBV7-8; clone_size: few; cdr3_aa: CASSLARWTGGEAFF; cdr3_nt: TGTGCCAGCAGCTTAGCGCGATGGACAGGGGGCGAAGCTTTCTTT
d_call: TRBD1; j_call: TRBJ1-2; v_call: TRBV6-1; clone_size: NA; cdr3_aa: CASSKGQGVSGYTF; cdr3_nt: TGTGCCAGCAGCAAAGGACAGGGGGTTAGTGGCTACACCTTC
d_call: TRBD2; j_call: TRBJ2-7; v_call: TRBV6-2/TRBV6-3; clone_size: many; cdr3_aa: CASSLNPTSGAGEQYF; cdr3_nt: TGTGCCAGCAGCCTCAACCCGACTAGCGGAGCTGGGGAGCAGTACTTC
d_call: NA; j_call: TRBJ1-4; v_call: TRBV12-3/TRBV12-4; clone_size: NA; cdr3_aa: CASSPQVYWGQGEKLFF; cdr3_nt: TGTGCCAGCAGTCCCCAAGTATACTGGGGGCAAGGTGAAAAACTGTTTTTT
d_call: NA; j_call: TRBJ2-2; v_call: TRBV9; clone_size: NA; cdr3_aa: CASSPTPGGEDTGELFF; cdr3_nt: TGTGCCAGCAGCCCTACGCCAGGGGGGGAGGACACCGGGGAGCTGTTTTTT
d_call: NA; j_call: TRBJ1-2; v_call: TRBV19; clone_size: few; cdr3_aa: CASKVAGPVGGYTF; cdr3_nt: TGTGCCAGTAAAGTGGCGGGCCCGGTTGGGGGCTACACCTTC
d_call: NA; j_call: TRBJ1-1; v_call: TRBV11-2; clone_size: many; cdr3_aa: CASSAWTVLGEAFF; cdr3_nt: TGTGCCAGCAGCGCTTGGACAGTCCTTGGTGAAGCTTTCTTT
d_call: NA; j_call: TRBJ2-7; v_call: TRBV4-3; clone_size: few; cdr3_aa: CASSQEIWGGFYEQYF; cdr3_nt: TGCGCCAGCAGCCAAGAAATTTGGGGCGGGTTCTACGAGCAGTACTTC
d_call: TRBD2; j_call: TRBJ2-3; v_call: TRBV5-1; clone_size: few; cdr3_aa: CASSTAPSGEPQSTQYF; cdr3_nt: TGCGCCAGCAGCACTGCGCCTAGCGGAGAACCCCAGAGTACGCAGTATTTT
d_call: TRBD2; j_call: TRBJ2-3; v_call: TRBV5-1; clone_size: NA; cdr3_aa: CASSLSGRASDTQYF; cdr3_nt: TGCGCCAGCAGCCTAAGCGGGAGGGCCTCAGATACGCAGTATTTT
d_call: NA; j_call: TRBJ1-5; v_call: TRBV4-3; clone_size: few; cdr3_aa: CASSRQRVEGLNQPQHF; cdr3_nt: TGCGCCAGCAGCCGGCAGAGGGTAGAGGGATTGAATCAGCCCCAGCATTTT
d_call: TRBD1; j_call: TRBJ2-5; v_call: TRBV7-9; clone_size: NA; cdr3_aa: CASSLWGQEAQETQYF; cdr3_nt: TGTGCCAGCAGCTTATGGGGACAGGAGGCCCAAGAGACCCAGTACTTC
d_call: NA; j_call: TRBJ2-1; v_call: TRBV29-1; clone_size: NA; cdr3_aa: CSVGGRFTNEQFF; cdr3_nt: TGCAGCGTGGGGGGGCGCTTTACGAATGAGCAGTTCTTC
d_call: NA; j_call: TRBJ1-1; v_call: TRBV2; clone_size: many; cdr3_aa: CASTARVTEAFF; cdr3_nt: TGTGCCAGCACCGCCCGGGTCACTGAAGCTTTCTTT
d_call: TRBD1; j_call: TRBJ1-2; v_call: TRBV3-1; clone_size: many; cdr3_aa: CASSHPRQGFYGYTF; cdr3_nt: TGTGCCAGCAGCCATCCAAGACAGGGGTTCTATGGCTACACCTTC
d_call: NA; j_call: TRBJ1-1; v_call: TRBV27; clone_size: many; cdr3_aa: CASSPRDTWEDTEAFF; cdr3_nt: TGTGCCAGCAGCCCGCGGGACACCTGGGAGGACACTGAAGCTTTCTTT
d_call: NA; j_call: TRBJ2-5; v_call: TRBV20-1; clone_size: NA; cdr3_aa: CSARGGTRETQYF; cdr3_nt: TGCAGTGCTAGAGGGGGGACGAGGGAGACCCAGTACTTC
d_call: NA; j_call: TRBJ2-1; v_call: TRBV18; clone_size: few; cdr3_aa: CASSSSEQLYNEQFF; cdr3_nt: TGTGCCAGCTCCTCTTCGGAACAGCTATACAATGAGCAGTTCTTC
d_call: NA; j_call: TRBJ2-7; v_call: TRBV28; clone_size: few; cdr3_aa: CASSRVGPYEQYF; cdr3_nt: TGTGCCAGCAGCCGCGTTGGGCCCTACGAGCAGTACTTC
d_call: TRBD2; j_call: TRBJ2-5; v_call: TRBV14; clone_size: NA; cdr3_aa: CASSLKTSGSLETQYF; cdr3_nt: TGTGCCAGCAGCCTAAAGACTAGCGGGAGTTTGGAGACCCAGTACTTC